A selection of T cell receptor beta chains follows, all from one sample in a study of shared clonotypes between healthy human individuals. The data were produced by immunoSEQ multiplex PCR, yet TCRdb's version contains in-frame clones alone and is incomplete. This repertoire shows a few million clones, under 95% found once; its top ten account for around 0.4%. Sequenced sample: naive CD4+ T cells from PBMCs. These receptors were taken from a man between 18 and 35 years old in good health. Some clones in this sample may be carry-over from other donors' samples. Each CDR3 is given with its conserved first and last residue. The D gene is left open where the match is weak. Clone size is stated in some rows and not others, as once, few, many or a class when expanded.

cdr3_nt: TGTGCCAGTAGTATTCGACAGGGAGGGGAGACCCAGTACTTC; cdr3_aa: CASSIRQGGETQYF; j_call: TRBJ2-5; d_call: NA; clone_size: NA; v_call: TRBV19
cdr3_nt: TGTGCCAGCAGCTCCGGTACCGTCTATGGCTACACCTTC; cdr3_aa: CASSSGTVYGYTF; j_call: TRBJ1-2; d_call: NA; clone_size: NA; v_call: TRBV11-2
cdr3_nt: TGCGCCAGCAGCTTGATAGCGGGGGTAAACACCGGGGAGCTGTTTTTT; cdr3_aa: CASSLIAGVNTGELFF; j_call: TRBJ2-2; d_call: TRBD2; clone_size: NA; v_call: TRBV5-1
cdr3_nt: TGTGCCAGTACCCCGGACCCTCGTTTGGGATTCAACACTGAAGCTTTCTTT; cdr3_aa: CASTPDPRLGFNTEAFF; j_call: TRBJ1-1; d_call: NA; clone_size: NA; v_call: TRBV19
cdr3_nt: TGTGCCAGCAGCTTACTCTATTACAATGAGCAGTTCTTC; cdr3_aa: CASSLLYYNEQFF; j_call: TRBJ2-1; d_call: NA; clone_size: NA; v_call: TRBV13
cdr3_nt: TGTGCCAGTGTGGACGGCGGAGCTAACTATGGCTACACCTTC; cdr3_aa: CASVDGGANYGYTF; j_call: TRBJ1-2; d_call: NA; clone_size: once; v_call: TRBV28
cdr3_nt: TGCGCCAGCAGCCAATTACCCAGGGAAGGCAATCAGCCCCAGCATTTT; cdr3_aa: CASSQLPREGNQPQHF; j_call: TRBJ1-5; d_call: NA; clone_size: NA; v_call: TRBV5-1
cdr3_nt: TGCAGTGCCAGAACAGCCTACGAGCAGTACTTC; cdr3_aa: CSARTAYEQYF; j_call: TRBJ2-7; d_call: NA; clone_size: NA; v_call: TRBV20-1
cdr3_nt: TGTGCCACCAGCAGGAATCGGCGAACTAGCGGGAACAATGAGCAGTTCTTC; cdr3_aa: CATSRNRRTSGNNEQFF; j_call: TRBJ2-1; d_call: TRBD2; clone_size: NA; v_call: TRBV15
cdr3_nt: TGCGCCAGCAGCTTGGGCAGGGGTGAAGCTTTCTTT; cdr3_aa: CASSLGRGEAFF; j_call: TRBJ1-1; d_call: NA; clone_size: NA; v_call: TRBV5-1